The TCR beta chain under discussion was sequenced for a study of graft-versus-host responses after intestinal transplantation. Study summary: Recipients obtained multivisceral, liver-intestinal, or isolated intestinal transplants. Among the recipients, all got anti-thymocyte globulin induction and then tacrolimus and steroids for 3 to 4 years.

In regard to this clone: Its antigen is unidentified.

The V end was cut by 2 bases, the J end by 6 bases, with 8 bases between. CDR3 length: 13 residues. Germline CDR1 reads PRHDT; CDR2 reads FYEKMQ (reference sequence). Study results and limitations: Recipient marrow contained GvH clones, some of which appeared first in ileum or blood. Declines in HvG clones occurring early post-transplant were associated with peak circulating GvH clone levels.

The data were produced by immunoSEQ multiplex PCR, yet TCRdb's version contains in-frame clones alone and is incomplete. Of 85,000 to 100,000 clones listed, less than 95% were seen once; the top ten hold around 0.07%. The genes are TRBV13 and TRBJ2-1; tentatively, D is TRBD2 (6 bases). The specimen was unstimulated CD8+ T cells sorted from spleen or lymph node cells, collected before transplant. The sequence came from a human donor who was the organ donor for an intestinal transplant. The CDR3 region is CASSLWGGNEQFF. The DNA of the CDR3 is TGTGCCAGCAGCTTATGGGGAGGCAATGAGCAGTTCTTC.